This T cell receptor beta chain was observed in a study of blood T cell repertoires in COVID-19. The germline V and J ends were trimmed by 7 bases and 5 bases, with 14 bases remaining between them. The germline V gene has CDR1 SGHTA and CDR2 FQGTGA. The CDR3 totals 14 residues. In the original processing: Reference gene primer amplification in the assay estimated nucleated cell counts. Here immunoSEQ multiplex PCR was the method, and the copy in TCRdb shows in-frame clones only, minus some. The V and J calls and clone size are taken from that table; D and trimming were inferred from the DNA. The sample comprises about 150,000 clones, roughly 90% of which are singletons, and about 2.1% rests with the top ten.

Sequencing was done on a sample of peripheral blood. The receptor's source is a human donor in a cohort sampled during active COVID-19. V is TRBV7-3 and J is TRBJ2-2; TRBD2 might be the D (6 bases). CDR3 region: CASTPFGGTGELFF. The CDR3 nucleotides read TGTGCCAGCACCCCTTTCGGGGGAACCGGGGAGCTGTTTTTT. Full variable domain (outside the CDR3, taken from reference TRBV7-3 and TRBJ2-2): GAGVSQTPSNKVTEKGKYVELRCDPISGHTALYWYRQSLGQGPEFLIYFQGTGAADDSGLPNDRFFAVRPEGSVSTLKIQRTERGDSAVYLCASTPFGGTGELFFGEGSRLTVL.